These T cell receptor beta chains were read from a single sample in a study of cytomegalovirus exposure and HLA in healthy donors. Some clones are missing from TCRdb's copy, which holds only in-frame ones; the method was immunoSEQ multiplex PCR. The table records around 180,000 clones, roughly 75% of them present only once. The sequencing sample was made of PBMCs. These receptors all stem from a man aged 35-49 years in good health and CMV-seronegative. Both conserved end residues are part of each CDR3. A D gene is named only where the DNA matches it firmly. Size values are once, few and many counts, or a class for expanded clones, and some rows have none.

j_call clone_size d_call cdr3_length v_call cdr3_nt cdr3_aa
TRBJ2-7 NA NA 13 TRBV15 TGTGCCACCAGCAGGACAGGAACCAACGAGCAGTACTTC CATSRTGTNEQYF
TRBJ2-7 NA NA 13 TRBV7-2 TGTGCCAGCAGTCCGGACAGCCGCCGGGGGCAGTACTTC CASSPDSRRGQYF
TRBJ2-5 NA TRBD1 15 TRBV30 TGTGCCTGGAGTGTCGGGCAGGGGGTCGAAGAGACCCAGTACTTC CAWSVGQGVEETQYF
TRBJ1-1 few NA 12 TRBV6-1 TGTGCCAGCAGTCCAAGAGAGATTGAAGCTTTCTTT CASSPREIEAFF
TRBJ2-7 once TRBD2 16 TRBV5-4 TGTGCCAGCAGCTCTGGGTTAGCGGGGTTCGCCTACGAGCAGTACTTC CASSSGLAGFAYEQYF
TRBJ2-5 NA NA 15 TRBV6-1 TGTGCCAGCAGTGAAGTTCAAGGGGCCGCTGGCCAGGAGTACTTC CASSEVQGAAGQEYF
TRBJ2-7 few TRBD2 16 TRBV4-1 TGCGCCAGCAGCCAAGCACTAGCGGGGAGCTCCTACGAGCAGTACTTC CASSQALAGSSYEQYF
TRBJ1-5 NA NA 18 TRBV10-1 TGCGCCAGCAGTGAGTCGTCGGTAGGGCGGGCTAGCAATCAGCCCCAGCATTTT CASSESSVGRASNQPQHF
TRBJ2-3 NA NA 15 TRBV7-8 TGTGCCAGCAGCCGGGACTCTTCAGGTCCAGATACGCAGTATTTT CASSRDSSGPDTQYF
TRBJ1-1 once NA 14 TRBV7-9 TGTGCCAGCAGCTTAGGTCCGGGGGTCACTGAAGCTTTCTTT CASSLGPGVTEAFF
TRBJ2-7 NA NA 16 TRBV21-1 TGTGCCAGCAGCAAAGCCGTACGAGGGCTCAGGAACGAGCAGTACTTC CASSKAVRGLRNEQYF
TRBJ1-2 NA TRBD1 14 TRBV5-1 TGCGCCAGCAGCGCCTTCGGGACAGAATTCGGCTACACCTTC CASSAFGTEFGYTF
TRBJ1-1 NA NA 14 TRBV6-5 TGTGCCAGCAGTTACTCCTTCGGTAACACTGAAGCTTTCTTT CASSYSFGNTEAFF
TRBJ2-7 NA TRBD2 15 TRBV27 TGTGCCAGCAGTCCCGGACTAGCGGGGTCCTACGAGCAGTACTTC CASSPGLAGSYEQYF
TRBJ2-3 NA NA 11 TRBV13 TGTGCCAGCGCCATGCAGGGTGCGCAGTATTTT CASAMQGAQYF
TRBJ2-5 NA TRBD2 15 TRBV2 TGTGCCAGCAGCAGGACTAGCGGGCCCCCGGGGACCCAGTACTTC CASSRTSGPPGTQYF
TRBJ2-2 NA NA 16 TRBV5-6 TGTGCCAGCAGCTCCGAGCCAGGGGCTTACACCGGGGAGCTGTTTTTT CASSSEPGAYTGELFF
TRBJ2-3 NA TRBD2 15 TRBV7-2 TGTGCCAGCAGCCTCACTAGCGGGAGAACAGATACGCAGTATTTT CASSLTSGRTDTQYF
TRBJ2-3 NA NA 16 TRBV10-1 TGCGCCAGCAGTGACGGTCGGCAGGTTCAGGCAGATACGCAGTATTTT CASSDGRQVQADTQYF
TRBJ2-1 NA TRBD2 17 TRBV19 TGTGCCAGTAGTAGTTCTAGCGGGAGGGTTATATACAATGAGCAGTTCTTC CASSSSSGRVIYNEQFF
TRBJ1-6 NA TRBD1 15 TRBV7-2 TGTGCCAGCAGCTTATCAGGACAGGGGAATTCACCCCTCCACTTT CASSLSGQGNSPLHF
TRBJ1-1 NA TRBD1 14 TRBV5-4 TGTGCCAGCAGCCGGACAGGGCGAGGTGGTGAAGCTTTCTTT CASSRTGRGGEAFF
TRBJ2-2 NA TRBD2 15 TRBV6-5 TGTGCCAGCAGTTACTCTGGACTAGCGTTGGGGGAGCTGTTTTTT CASSYSGLALGELFF
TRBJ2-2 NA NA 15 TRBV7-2 TGTGCCAGCAGTTCGACAGGGACTAACACCGGGGAGCTGTTTTTT CASSSTGTNTGELFF
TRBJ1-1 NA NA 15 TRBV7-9 TGTGCCAGCAGCCCCAACCCCCAGCGGAACACTGAAGCTTTCTTT CASSPNPQRNTEAFF
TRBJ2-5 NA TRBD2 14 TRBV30 TGTGCCTGGAGTGGACTAGCGGGATTTGGGGAGCAGTACTTC CAWSGLAGFGEQYF
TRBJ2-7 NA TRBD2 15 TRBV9 TGTGCCAGCAGCGTAGTCGGGGGGGTTCTCGACGAGCAGTACTTC CASSVVGGVLDEQYF
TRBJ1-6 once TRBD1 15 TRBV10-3 TGTGCCATCAGTATAGGGGGCGAGTCCCCTTCACCCCTCCACTTT CAISIGGESPSPLHF
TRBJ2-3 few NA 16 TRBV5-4 TGTGCCAGCAGTGGGGGGATTGCGGGATGGCGAGATACGCAGTATTTT CASSGGIAGWRDTQYF
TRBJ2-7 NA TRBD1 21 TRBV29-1 TGCAGCCTTGACCGCAGGCCATTGTGGGGACAGGGGCGGATCTTGGCCTACGAGCAGTACTTC CSLDRRPLWGQGRILAYEQYF
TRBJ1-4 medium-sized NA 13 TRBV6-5 TGTGCCAGCGCCGAGACAGGAATGAGGCAACTGTTTTTT CASAETGMRQLFF
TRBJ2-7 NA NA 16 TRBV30 TGTGCCTGGAGCAACTCAGGCCAGTTTTACCTCTACGAGCAGTACTTC CAWSNSGQFYLYEQYF
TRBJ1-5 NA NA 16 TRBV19 TGTGCCAGTAGTATAGAGGGCTCGTTAGGCAATCAGCCCCAGCATTTT CASSIEGSLGNQPQHF
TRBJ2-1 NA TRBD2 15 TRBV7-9 TGTGCCAGCAGCGCCGCTAGCGGGGGACTCAATGAGCAGTTCTTC CASSAASGGLNEQFF
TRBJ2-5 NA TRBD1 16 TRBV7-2 TGTGCCAGCAGCTTAGATCGGACAGGGACCGGGGAGACCCAGTACTTC CASSLDRTGTGETQYF
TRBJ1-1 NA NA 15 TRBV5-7 TGTGCCAGCAGCTTTGAGGGTCCTAAGAACACTGAAGCTTTCTTT CASSFEGPKNTEAFF